Sequencing of this T cell receptor (beta chain) was carried out in a study of beta chain features in type 1 diabetes (dated by TCRdb to 2016 to 2019). A note on the overall study: Patients and healthy donors did not differ in mean age, gender distribution, total cell number or subset yield. The study compared the TCRB repertoires of sorted circulating CD4+ T cell subsets in recently diagnosed type 1 diabetes patients with those in matched healthy donors. A total of 100 million to 140 million sorted cells were examined across all samples, and the number of cells per subset was strongly correlated with RNA yield. Regulatory and stem cell-like memory subsets were obtained from only 8 patients and roughly eight healthy donors, while naive and central memory subsets were obtained from all 30 or so donors.

Overall study results and their limits: In all four CD4+ subsets, TCRB CDR3 length was moderately but significantly shorter in type 1 diabetes patients. Because cDNA rather than genomic DNA was sequenced, highly expressing activated cells could have been over-represented, although no difference in activation and CD3 levels was found between groups. At VDJ recombination sites, type 1 diabetes patients had fewer insertions and more deleted nucleotides, which implies abnormalities in thymic rearrangement. Because small numbers of individuals were included in the HLA sub-analyses, any influence of HLA type on TCRB rearrangement was left unresolved. PCR may preferentially amplify shorter templates, but because patient and control samples were amplified and corrected together, any resulting skew would affect both groups equally. Naive, central memory and regulatory TCRB repertoires appeared to be more alike among patients than among healthy donors.

This clone was detected a few times. Its target antigen remains unknown. Base qualities are not at hand, and no much larger clone is one base apart. From each donor, a single peripheral blood sample of about 100 mL on average was drawn into heparinised tubes. Naive, central memory, regulatory and stem cell-like memory CD4+ T cells were sorted on a BD FACSAria II using a panel including CD45RO, CCR7, CD25, CD127, CD95 and CD27. A purity above 95% was achieved for all sorted populations. PBMCs were isolated right away by Lymphoprep density gradient centrifugation and were stained directly, without culture. So that batch effects would be minimized, each experiment stained and sorted samples in pairs, pairing one healthy donor with one patient. The High Capacity cDNA Reverse Transcription Kit was used to reverse transcribe all of the isolated RNA, meaning that expressed TCRB transcripts were what got sequenced. Naive, central memory and regulatory T cell samples underwent deep immunoSEQ sequencing, averaging about 3.57 million total reads per sample. Sorted cells were lysed in RLT buffer, and RNA was extracted using DNase-treated RNeasy Micro or Mini kits according to cell number. Each cell subset was processed on its own to prevent cross-contamination, while patient and healthy donor samples were processed together. Using the immunoSEQ multiplex PCR, TCRB sequences were amplified from cDNA into 87-bp fragments spanning the CDR3 region. Sequencing of the amplicons was done on the Illumina HiSeq platform. Per the source publication's procedure: Synthetic template baselines were used to correct PCR bias computationally, reads within Hamming distance 2 were collapsed together, and singletons that could not be merged were discarded. Reads were aligned against IMGT to assign V, D and J genes, CDR3 length and insertions or deletions at six rearrangement sites. Within each subset, clonotype counts were normalized to the number of sorted cells before true diversity and Gini coefficients were calculated with the tcR R package. The overlap coefficient, calculated on TCRB nucleotide sequences, was used to quantify repertoire sharing. Out-of-frame TCRB sequences from naive cells were analyzed as a proxy for the pre-selection repertoire. Sourced from immuneACCESS, this table was stored by TCRdb with only in-frame sequences that have V and J called. A share of the clones is absent; for the studies checked, an unresolved V gene accounts for under half, and the remainder has no known explanation. V, J and clone size are those of that table, while D and trimming were read from the DNA. In all, the sample holds about 340,000 clones, and about 13% of those were seen once. The top ten constitute about 0.016% of the sample.

At the junction V is shortened by 5 bases and J by 4 bases; bases outside the gene matches: 9. Counted from cysteine to phenylalanine, this CDR3 has 15 amino acids. Just the 45-base CDR3 DNA is kept, in frame starting at base 1. CDR1 SGHRS and CDR2 YFSETQ are derived from the germline V gene. This TCR derives from a woman aged 18 to 35 with type 1 diabetes. Source material: naive CD4+ T cells from blood. The cell subset or site label corresponds to: true naive CD4+ T cells. The rearrangement combines TRBV5-1 with TRBJ2-1; the central 7 bases match TRBD1. The CDR3 protein sequence reads: CASRRLQGIYNEQFF. Read as DNA, the sequence is TGCGCCAGCAGAAGGTTACAGGGGATTTACAATGAGCAGTTCTTC.